The 19 T cell receptor beta chains listed next were all sequenced from one sample in a study of cytomegalovirus exposure and HLA in healthy donors. Measured with immunoSEQ multiplex PCR; TCRdb has only the in-frame clones, and not every one. The data hold around 150,000 clones, with roughly nine tenths observed a single time. Specimen: PBMCs. The receptors shown here come from a man aged 18 to 29 in good health and CMV-seronegative.

This clone was seen a single time. V gene TRBV5-8 combines with J gene TRBJ2-7, with a possible D match to TRBD1 (6 bases). Trimming took 4 bases from V and 2 from J, leaving 19 bases between them. Germline V CDR1 and CDR2: SGHTS, YDEGEE. The CDR3 covers 16 residues. The CDR3 region has the DNA TGTGCCAGCAGCCCCCGTCGTGGGGGCTTAACCTACGAGCAGTACTTC. Translated: CASSPRRGGLTYEQYF.

This chain joins TRBV9 and TRBJ2-3; 8 bases are shared with TRBD1. CDR1 is SGDLS and CDR2 is YYNGEE in the germline V gene. V lost 4 bases, J lost 2 bases, and 9 bases stayed unmatched. The CDR3 runs 16 residues. The CDR3 sequence: CASSPRGDRTTDTQYF. In DNA, the CDR3 is TGTGCCAGCAGCCCAAGGGGGGACAGGACCACAGATACGCAGTATTTT.

The chain uses TRBV19 and TRBJ1-1; 9 positions match TRBD1. The V gene end was trimmed by 6 bases and the J gene end by 5 bases; junction bases not matched to a gene: 7. This CDR3 is built from 14 residues. Germline-derived CDR1 and CDR2 are LNHDA and SQIVND (reference sequence). The CDR3 sequence: CASSRQGVGTEAFF. In DNA form, the CDR3 reads TGTGCCAGTAGCCGACAGGGGGTTGGGACTGAAGCTTTCTTT.

This sequence joins TRBV27 and TRBJ2-7; D is possibly TRBD1 (6 bases). Germline loops: CDR1 MNHEY, CDR2 SMNVEV (reference sequence). CDR3 length: 15 amino acids. Trimming stripped 6 bases from V and 1 base from J, with 16 bases between. This chain's CDR3 is CASRLIRDTSYEQYF. The CDR3 coding sequence is TGTGCCAGCAGACTAATCCGGGACACATCCTACGAGCAGTACTTC.

The rearrangement links TRBV6-5 to TRBJ1-2; the match to TRBD1 covers 8 bases. Germline assignment: CDR1 MNHEY and CDR2 SVGAGI. With 5 bases clipped from V and 4 bases from J, the junction kept 9 bases outside the gene matches. CDR3 size: 15 residues. CDR3 sequence: CASSGDRGPLYGYTF. The CDR3, as DNA: TGTGCCAGCAGTGGAGACAGGGGTCCCCTCTATGGCTACACCTTC.

The chain employs TRBV15 and TRBJ1-5; D is possibly TRBD1 (6 bases). Trimming shortened V by 0 bases and J by 7 bases, and 13 bases separated the two germline ends. From germline, CDR1 is LNHNV and CDR2 YYDKDF (reference sequence). This CDR3 is built from 15 residues. The chain's CDR3 is CATSRDGGSWQPQHF. The CDR3 DNA follows: TGTGCCACCAGCAGAGATGGGGGCTCATGGCAGCCCCAGCATTTT.

The chain links TRBV6-5 to TRBJ1-1, with D perhaps TRBD1 (6 bases). Germline assignment: CDR1 MNHEY and CDR2 SVGAGI. The CDR3 extends over 14 amino acids. With 1 base removed from V and 1 base from J, the gap between germline ends came to 7 bases. The CDR3 DNA reads TGTGCCAGCAGTTACTTGGACAGGAACACTGAAGCTTTCTTT. Its protein product is CASSYLDRNTEAFF.

CDR3 in amino acids: CASSVGQWNYEQYV. The DNA of the CDR3 is TGTGCCAGCAGTGTTGGACAGTGGAACTACGAGCAGTACGTC. The gene calls are TRBV25-1 and TRBJ2-7; D might be TRBD1 (6 bases). The length of the CDR3 is 14 residues. Per germline, CDR1 MGHDK and CDR2 SYGVNS. Trimming removed 4 bases at V and 3 bases at J, with 13 bases between.

A few counts support this clone. The gene calls are TRBV25-1 and TRBJ1-2; D is perhaps TRBD1 (5 bases). The CDR3 is 11 residues long. CDR1 is MGHDK, CDR2 SYGVNS, per germline. The germline V and J ends were trimmed by 6 bases and 7 bases, with 9 bases remaining between them. The DNA of the CDR3 is TGTGCCAGCAGCTCGGGGGGTGGCTACACCTTC. Amino acid sequence: CASSSGGGYTF.

The genes are TRBV9 and TRBJ1-4; D perhaps matches TRBD1 (5 bases). The CDR3 spans 17 residues. Trimming shortened V by 4 bases and J by 3 bases, and 19 bases separated the two germline ends. Per the germline V gene, CDR1 is SGDLS and CDR2 is YYNGEE. CDR3 sequence: CASSPDWRGAPNEKLFF. The CDR3 nucleotides read TGTGCCAGCAGCCCCGATTGGAGGGGCGCACCTAATGAAAAACTGTTTTTT.

This chain connects TRBV5-1 to TRBJ2-1; 11 nucleotides align to TRBD2. This CDR3 has 17 amino acids. With V trimmed by 0 bases and J by 9 bases, 11 bases remained unmatched. Germline V gives CDR1 SGHRS, CDR2 YFSETQ. The CDR3 region is CASSLAMGSGRAGEQFF. CDR3 DNA sequence: TGCGCCAGCAGCTTGGCCATGGGTAGCGGGAGGGCCGGTGAGCAGTTCTTC.

The genes are TRBV4-3 and TRBJ2-1, with D tentatively TRBD2 (6 bases). V lost 1 base, J lost 0 bases, and 10 bases lay in between. The CDR3 runs 16 residues. The germline V gene has CDR1 LGHNA and CDR2 YSLEER. CDR3 amino acids: CASSQVRRGSYNEQFF. CDR3 DNA sequence: TGCGCCAGCAGCCAAGTAAGGAGGGGCTCCTACAATGAGCAGTTCTTC.

The CDR3 loop reads CASSVAPHLAESSTDTQYF. The CDR3, as DNA: TGTGCCAGCAGCGTAGCTCCCCACCTAGCGGAGTCTAGCACAGATACGCAGTATTTT. The chain links TRBV9 to TRBJ2-3; TRBD2 matches 7 bases. This CDR3 comprises 19 residues. Germline CDR1 SGDLS, CDR2 YYNGEE. V gave up 0 bases and J gave up 0 bases; unmatched junction bases: 13.

The chain couples TRBV9 to TRBJ2-2; maybe TRBD1 (6 bases). The CDR3 consists of 16 residues. Looked up from germline, CDR1 is SGDLS and CDR2 is YYNGEE. The germline V and J ends were trimmed by 0 bases and 5 bases, with 14 bases remaining between them. CDR3: CASSVADDRWTGELFF. The CDR3 DNA follows: TGTGCCAGCAGCGTAGCCGACGACAGGTGGACCGGGGAGCTGTTTTTT.

This chain connects TRBV6-4 to TRBJ2-2; 12 bases agree with TRBD1. The CDR3 consists of 15 residues. Germline CDR1 is MRHNA and CDR2 is SNTAGT. J lost 5 bases, V lost 5 bases, and 3 bases had no gene match. The CDR3 here is CASSPGQGATGELFF. The CDR3 DNA reads TGTGCCAGCAGTCCGGGACAGGGGGCTACCGGGGAGCTGTTTTTT.

The V and J genes are TRBV5-1 and TRBJ2-7, with 7 bases matching TRBD1. The CDR3 loop spans 14 amino acids. Unmatched junction bases numbered 6, after V lost 0 bases and J lost 6 bases. Looked up from germline, CDR1 is SGHRS and CDR2 is YFSETQ. CDR3 protein: CASSLETGSGEQYV. The DNA of the CDR3 is TGCGCCAGCAGCTTGGAGACAGGGTCGGGCGAGCAGTACGTC.

The V and J genes are TRBV5-6 and TRBJ1-2; possible D gene TRBD1, 6 bases. Germline V lookup: CDR1 SGHDT, CDR2 YYEEEE. The CDR3 has 12 residues. With 4 bases removed from V and 6 bases from J, the gap between germline ends came to 10 bases. In DNA form, the CDR3 reads TGTGCCAGCAGCCCAGGGGTGGATGGCTACACCTTC. It yields the protein CASSPGVDGYTF.

This rearrangement joins TRBV14 to TRBJ2-5; D might be TRBD2 (5 bases). This CDR3 is built from 14 residues. The V end was cut by 2 bases, the J end by 5 bases, with 12 bases between. The V gene's germline CDR1 is SGHDN and CDR2 FVKESK. The DNA of the CDR3 is TGTGCCAGCAGCCAAAGTACTAGTAGGGAGACCCAGTACTTC. This encodes CASSQSTSRETQYF.

The count of this clone is one. This sequence joins TRBV4-2 and TRBJ2-5; a possible D gene is TRBD2 (5 bases). The germline CDR1 and CDR2 sequences are LGHNA and YNFKEQ. The germline V and J ends were trimmed by 1 base and 2 bases, with 14 bases remaining between them. The length of the CDR3 is 16 residues. CDR3: CASSQGAGLVQETQYF. The CDR3 DNA sequence: TGTGCCAGCAGCCAAGGGGCGGGCTTGGTACAAGAGACCCAGTACTTC.